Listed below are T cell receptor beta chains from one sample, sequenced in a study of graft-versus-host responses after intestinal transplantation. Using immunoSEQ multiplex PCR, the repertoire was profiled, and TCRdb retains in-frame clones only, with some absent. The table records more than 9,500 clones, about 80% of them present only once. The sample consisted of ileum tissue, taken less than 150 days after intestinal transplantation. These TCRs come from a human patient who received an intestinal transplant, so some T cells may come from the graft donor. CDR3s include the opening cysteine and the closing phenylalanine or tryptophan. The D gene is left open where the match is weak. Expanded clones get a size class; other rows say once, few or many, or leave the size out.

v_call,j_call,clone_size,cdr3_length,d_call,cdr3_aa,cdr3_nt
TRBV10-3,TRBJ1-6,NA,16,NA,CAISDQAPTYNSPLHF,TGTGCCATCAGTGACCAGGCTCCCACGTATAATTCACCCCTCCACTTT
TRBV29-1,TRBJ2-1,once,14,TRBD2,CSVPSGGSYNEQFF,TGCAGCGTTCCGAGCGGGGGCTCCTACAATGAGCAGTTCTTC
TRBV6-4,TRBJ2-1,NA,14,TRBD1,CASSFGQGADEQFF,TGTGCCAGCAGTTTTGGTCAGGGGGCAGATGAGCAGTTCTTC
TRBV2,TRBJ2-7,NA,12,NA,CASRQDAHEQYF,TGTGCCAGCAGACAGGACGCCCACGAGCAGTACTTC
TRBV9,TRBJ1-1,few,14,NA,CASNPGGVGTEAFF,TGTGCCAGCAACCCTGGAGGGGTCGGCACTGAAGCTTTCTTT
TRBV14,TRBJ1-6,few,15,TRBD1,CASSQYRTGNSPLHF,TGTGCCAGCAGCCAATACCGGACAGGCAATTCACCCCTCCACTTT
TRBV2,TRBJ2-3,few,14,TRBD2,CASAGTRGPDTQYF,TGTGCCAGCGCCGGGACTAGGGGCCCAGATACGCAGTATTTT
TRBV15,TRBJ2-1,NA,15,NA,CATSRRLAKNNEQFF,TGTGCCACCAGCAGAAGACTGGCTAAGAACAATGAGCAGTTCTTC
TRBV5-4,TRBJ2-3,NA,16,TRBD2,CASSLSYGGATDTQYF,TGTGCCAGCAGCCTCTCCTACGGGGGGGCCACAGATACGCAGTATTTT
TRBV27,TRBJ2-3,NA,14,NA,CASSLWRDGDTQYF,TGTGCCAGCAGTTTATGGCGGGATGGGGATACGCAGTATTTT
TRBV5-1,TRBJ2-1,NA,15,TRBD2,CASSSNLAGSNEQFF,TGCGCCAGCAGCTCGAACCTAGCGGGGAGCAATGAGCAGTTCTTC
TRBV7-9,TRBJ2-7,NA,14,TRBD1,CASSQDRSSYEQYF,TGTGCCAGCAGCCAGGACAGGAGCTCCTACGAGCAGTACTTC
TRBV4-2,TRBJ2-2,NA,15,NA,CASSQSKWADGELFF,TGTGCCAGCAGCCAATCGAAGTGGGCCGACGGGGAGCTGTTTTTT
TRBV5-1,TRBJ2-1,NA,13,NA,CASSPSSYNEQFF,TGCGCCAGCAGCCCGAGCTCCTACAATGAGCAGTTCTTC
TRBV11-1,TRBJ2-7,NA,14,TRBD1,CASSSGTVGYEQYF,TGTGCCAGCAGCTCCGGGACAGTCGGCTACGAGCAGTACTTC
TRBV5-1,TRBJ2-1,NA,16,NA,CASSLLMSGPVDEQFF,TGCGCCAGCAGCCTGCTTATGAGCGGGCCCGTGGATGAGCAGTTCTTC
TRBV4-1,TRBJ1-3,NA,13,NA,CASSHQGGNTIYF,TGCGCCAGCAGCCATCAGGGAGGAAACACCATATATTTT
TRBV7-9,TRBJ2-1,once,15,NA,CASSLVADTYNEQFF,TGTGCCAGCAGCTTGGTAGCGGACACTTACAATGAGCAGTTCTTC
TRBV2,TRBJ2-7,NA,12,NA,CASSPGGGEQYF,TGTGCCAGCAGCCCTGGTGGGGGGGAGCAGTACTTC
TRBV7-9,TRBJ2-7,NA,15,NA,CASSLGAGGTYEQYF,TGTGCCAGCAGCTTAGGGGCGGGCGGAACCTACGAGCAGTACTTC
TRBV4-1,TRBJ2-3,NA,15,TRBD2,CASSQRTSGTDTQYF,TGCGCCAGCAGCCAGCGGACTAGCGGCACAGATACGCAGTATTTT
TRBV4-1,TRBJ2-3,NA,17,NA,CASSQVQVLATTDTQYF,TGCGCCAGCAGCCAAGTTCAAGTTCTAGCGACCACAGATACGCAGTATTTT
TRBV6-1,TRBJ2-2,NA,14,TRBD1,CASRAGGSTGELFF,TGTGCCAGCAGGGCAGGGGGTAGCACCGGGGAGCTGTTTTTT
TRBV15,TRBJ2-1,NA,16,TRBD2,CATSRGAGSSYNEQFF,TGTGCCACCAGCAGAGGAGCGGGAAGTTCCTACAATGAGCAGTTCTTC
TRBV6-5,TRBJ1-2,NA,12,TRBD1,CASSSDRGGYTF,TGTGCCAGCAGTTCGGACAGGGGCGGCTACACCTTC
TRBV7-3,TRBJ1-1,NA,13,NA,CASSQQGDTEAFF,TGTGCCAGCAGCCAACAAGGGGACACTGAAGCTTTCTTT
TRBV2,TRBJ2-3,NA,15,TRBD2,CASSEGAGGTDTQYF,TGTGCCAGCAGTGAAGGGGCGGGGGGCACAGATACGCAGTATTTT
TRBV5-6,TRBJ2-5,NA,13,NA,CASSLRVIETQYF,TGTGCCAGCAGCTTGAGAGTTATAGAGACCCAGTACTTC
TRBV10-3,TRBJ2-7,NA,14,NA,CAISEQGWLDEQYF,TGTGCCATCAGTGAACAGGGTTGGCTCGACGAGCAGTACTTC
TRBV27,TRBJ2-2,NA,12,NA,CASSASTGELFF,TGTGCCAGCAGTGCGTCCACCGGGGAGCTGTTTTTT
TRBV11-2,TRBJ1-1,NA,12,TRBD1,CASSVRDSEAFF,TGTGCCAGCAGCGTCCGGGACAGTGAAGCTTTCTTT
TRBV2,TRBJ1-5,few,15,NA,CASSEFRRYDQPQHF,TGTGCCAGCAGTGAGTTTAGGAGGTACGATCAGCCCCAGCATTTT
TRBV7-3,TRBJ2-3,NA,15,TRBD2,CASSSPAGDSDTQYF,TGTGCCAGCAGCTCTCCAGCGGGAGATTCAGATACGCAGTATTTT
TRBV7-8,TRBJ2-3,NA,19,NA,CASSFKLANSGGGTDTQYF,TGTGCCAGCAGCTTCAAACTAGCAAATTCCGGAGGGGGCACAGATACGCAGTATTTT
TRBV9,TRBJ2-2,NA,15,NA,CASSVGTVNTGELFF,TGTGCCAGCAGCGTAGGAACTGTGAACACCGGGGAGCTGTTTTTT
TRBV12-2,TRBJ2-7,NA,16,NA,CASRLGEGTREGEQYF,TGTGCAAGTCGCTTAGGAGAGGGAACGCGGGAGGGGGAGCAGTACTTC
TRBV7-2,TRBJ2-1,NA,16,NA,CASSLVVRSFHNEQFF,TGTGCCAGCAGCTTAGTGGTCAGGTCCTTCCACAATGAGCAGTTCTTC
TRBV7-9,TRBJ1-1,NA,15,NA,CASSLLGLGGTEAFF,TGTGCCAGCAGCTTATTGGGCCTGGGGGGCACTGAAGCTTTCTTT
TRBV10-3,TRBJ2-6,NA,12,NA,CAISEKSGVLTF,TGTGCCATCAGTGAGAAGTCGGGGGTCCTGACTTTC
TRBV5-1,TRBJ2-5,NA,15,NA,CASSWGGAEEETQYF,TGCGCCAGCAGCTGGGGGGGGGCGGAAGAAGAGACCCAGTACTTC
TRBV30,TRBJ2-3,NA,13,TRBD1,CAWSRTGPDTQYF,TGTGCCTGGAGCCGGACAGGGCCAGATACGCAGTATTTT
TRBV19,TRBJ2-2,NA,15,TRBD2,CASSRVRGTTGELFF,TGTGCCAGTAGTAGGGTGCGGGGGACCACCGGGGAGCTGTTTTTT